This T cell receptor (beta chain) was identified in a study of PD-L1 blockade in urothelial cancer. Background on the study: Treatment start was followed by blood analysis at 3 weeks (second dose) and again at 6 weeks. Study results and limitations: A below-median TCR clonality in blood before treatment predicted better survival.

This CDR3 comprises 16 residues. CDR1 MGHRA and CDR2 YSYEKL come from the germline V gene. Trimming cost V 0 bases and J 14 bases; bases outside gene matches: 9. Clones were read by immunoSEQ multiplex PCR, and TCRdb kept only the in-frame ones, dropping some. Found here are about 41,000 clones, about 79% of them singletons; the top ten hold more than 15%. As for this clone: The antigen is not known.

The specimen comprised PBMCs, sampled around atezolizumab (anti-PD-L1) treatment. The clonotype was recovered from a man in his fifties or sixties with urothelial cancer. The rearrangement uses TRBV4-1 and TRBJ2-1, with 14 bases matching TRBD2. The CDR3 region is CASSQDLGTSGGFKFF. CDR3 DNA: TGCGCCAGCAGCCAAGACCTCGGGACTAGCGGGGGTTTTAAGTTCTTC.